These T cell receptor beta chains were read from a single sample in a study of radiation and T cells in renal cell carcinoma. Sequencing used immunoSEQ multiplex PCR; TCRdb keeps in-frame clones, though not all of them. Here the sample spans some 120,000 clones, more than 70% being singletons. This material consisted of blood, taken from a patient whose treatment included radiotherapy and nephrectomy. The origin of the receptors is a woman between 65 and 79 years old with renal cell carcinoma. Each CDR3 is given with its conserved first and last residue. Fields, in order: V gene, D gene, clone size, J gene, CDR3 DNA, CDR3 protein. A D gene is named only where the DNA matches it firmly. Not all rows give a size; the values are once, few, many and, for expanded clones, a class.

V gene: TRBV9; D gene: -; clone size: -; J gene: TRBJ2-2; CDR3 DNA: TGTGCCAGCAGCGCCCGGGCCAAGCGGAGGACCGGGGAGCTGTTTTTT; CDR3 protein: CASSARAKRRTGELFF
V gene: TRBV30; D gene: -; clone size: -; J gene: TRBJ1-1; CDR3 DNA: TGTGCCTGGAGCCCAGGAAGGACTGAAGCTTTCTTT; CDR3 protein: CAWSPGRTEAFF
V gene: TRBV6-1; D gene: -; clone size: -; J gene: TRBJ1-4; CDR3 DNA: TGTGCCAGCAGTGAATTCCGAGGAGCAACTAATGAAAAACTGTTTTTT; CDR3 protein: CASSEFRGATNEKLFF
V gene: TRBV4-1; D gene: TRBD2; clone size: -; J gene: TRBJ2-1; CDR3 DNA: TGCGCCAGCACCGAGAGGGAGGGTCTATACAATGAGCAGTTCTTC; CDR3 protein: CASTEREGLYNEQFF
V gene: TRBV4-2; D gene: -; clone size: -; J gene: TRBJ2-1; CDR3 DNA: TGTGCCAGCAGCCCGGCCCGCAATGAGCAGTTCTTC; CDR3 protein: CASSPARNEQFF
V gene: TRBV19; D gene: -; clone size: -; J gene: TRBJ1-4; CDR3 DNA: TGTGCCAGTAGCAGGAGACAGTCCCACGAAAAACTGTTTTTT; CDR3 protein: CASSRRQSHEKLFF
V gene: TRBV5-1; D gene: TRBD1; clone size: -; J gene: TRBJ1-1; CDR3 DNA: TGCGCCAGCAGCAGCTCATGGACAGGGGGGACTGAAGCTTTCTTT; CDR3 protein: CASSSSWTGGTEAFF
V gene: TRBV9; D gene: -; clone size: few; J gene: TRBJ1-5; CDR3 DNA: TGTGCCAGCAGCGTCGGGGCTAGCAATCAGCCCCAGCATTTT; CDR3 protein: CASSVGASNQPQHF
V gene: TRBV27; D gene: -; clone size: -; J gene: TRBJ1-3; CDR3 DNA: TGTGCCAGCAGCCTCTCCGTGAGCTCTGGAAACACCATATATTTT; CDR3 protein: CASSLSVSSGNTIYF
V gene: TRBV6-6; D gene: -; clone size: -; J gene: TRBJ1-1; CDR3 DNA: TGTGCCAGCAGTTCGGGCCCAGGCCCCACTGAAGCTTTCTTT; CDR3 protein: CASSSGPGPTEAFF
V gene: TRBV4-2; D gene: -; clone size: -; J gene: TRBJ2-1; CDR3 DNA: TGTGCCAGCAGCCAAAAGGGGATGACATCTTACAATGAGCAGTTCTTC; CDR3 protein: CASSQKGMTSYNEQFF
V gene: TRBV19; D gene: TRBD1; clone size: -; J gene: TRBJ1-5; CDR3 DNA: TGTGCCAGTAGTTCCCCGGGACAGGGGTACAATCAGCCCCAGCATTTT; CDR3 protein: CASSSPGQGYNQPQHF
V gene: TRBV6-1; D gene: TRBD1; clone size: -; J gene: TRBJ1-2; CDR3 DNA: TGTGCCAGCAGTGAAGCGCTTCGTAGAGGGGGCGCGAATGGCTACACCTTC; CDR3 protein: CASSEALRRGGANGYTF
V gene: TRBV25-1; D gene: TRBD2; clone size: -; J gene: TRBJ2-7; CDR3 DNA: TGTGCCAGTTCTTTCGGGGGGGCCTCCTACGAGCAGTACTTC; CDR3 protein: CASSFGGASYEQYF
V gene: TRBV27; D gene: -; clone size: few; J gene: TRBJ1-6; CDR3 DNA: TGTGCCAGCAGTTTTACGATCGCAAATTCACCCCTCCACTTT; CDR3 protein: CASSFTIANSPLHF
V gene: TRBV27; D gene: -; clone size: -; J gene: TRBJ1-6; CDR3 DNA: TGTGCCAGCAGTTTCCGGGGTTATTCACCCCTCCACTTT; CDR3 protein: CASSFRGYSPLHF
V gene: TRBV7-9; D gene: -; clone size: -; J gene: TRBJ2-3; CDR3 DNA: TGTGCCAGCAGCTTAGGACTAGGTGGCACAGATACGCAGTATTTT; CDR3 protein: CASSLGLGGTDTQYF
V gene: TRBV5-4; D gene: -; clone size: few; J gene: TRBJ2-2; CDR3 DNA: TGTGCCAGCAGCTTGGTCGGAGCGAACACCGGGGAGCTGTTTTTT; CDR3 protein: CASSLVGANTGELFF
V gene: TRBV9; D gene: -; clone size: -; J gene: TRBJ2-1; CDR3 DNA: TGTGCCAGCAGCGTAGACAGGAGCTACAATGAGCAGTTCTTC; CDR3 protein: CASSVDRSYNEQFF
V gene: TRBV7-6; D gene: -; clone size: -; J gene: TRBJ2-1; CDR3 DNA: TGTGCCAGCAGCGACTACAATGAGCAGTTCTTC; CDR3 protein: CASSDYNEQFF
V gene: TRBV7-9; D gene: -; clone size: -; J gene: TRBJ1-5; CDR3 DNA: TGTGCCAGCAGCCTCGATCGACAGGGCAATCAGCCCCAGCATTTT; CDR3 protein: CASSLDRQGNQPQHF
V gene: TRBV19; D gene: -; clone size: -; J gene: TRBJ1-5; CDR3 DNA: TGTGCCACAAATTGGGAGAGGGATCAGCCCCAGCATTTT; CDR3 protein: CATNWERDQPQHF
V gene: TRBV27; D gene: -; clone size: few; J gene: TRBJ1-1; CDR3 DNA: TGTGCCAGCAGTCCGGCGGGACGCATGAACACTGAAGCTTTCTTT; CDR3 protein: CASSPAGRMNTEAFF
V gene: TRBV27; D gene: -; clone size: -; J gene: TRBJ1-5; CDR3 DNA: TGTGCCAGCAGTTTATCTGGGAATAGCAATCAGCCCCAGCATTTT; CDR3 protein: CASSLSGNSNQPQHF
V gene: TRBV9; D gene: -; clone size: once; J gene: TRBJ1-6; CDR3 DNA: TGTGCCAGCAGCGTAGCATGGGCCCCAGGAGATTCACCCCTCCACTTT; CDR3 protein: CASSVAWAPGDSPLHF
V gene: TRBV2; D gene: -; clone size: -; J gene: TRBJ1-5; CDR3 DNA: TGTGCCAGCACAACCCTCGACGCCCAGCCCCAGCATTTT; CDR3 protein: CASTTLDAQPQHF
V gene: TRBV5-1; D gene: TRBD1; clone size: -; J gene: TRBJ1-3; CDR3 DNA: TGCGCCAGCAGCTTAGGGACAGGGACCTCTGGAAACACCATATATTTT; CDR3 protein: CASSLGTGTSGNTIYF
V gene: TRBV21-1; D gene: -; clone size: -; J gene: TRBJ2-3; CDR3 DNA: TGTGCCAGCAGCAAAGCGGGGACAGCCTGCACAGATACGCAGTATTTT; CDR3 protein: CASSKAGTACTDTQYF
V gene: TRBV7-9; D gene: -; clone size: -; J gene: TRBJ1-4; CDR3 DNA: TGTGCCAGCAGCTTAGGTAGCTATGGACAGTCGGAAAAACTGTTTTTT; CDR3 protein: CASSLGSYGQSEKLFF
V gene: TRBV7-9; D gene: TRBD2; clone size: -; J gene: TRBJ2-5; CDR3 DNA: TGTGCCAGCAGCCCAAGGACTAGCGTAGAGACCCAGTACTTC; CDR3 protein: CASSPRTSVETQYF
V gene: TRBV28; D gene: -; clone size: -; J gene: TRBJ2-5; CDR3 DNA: TGTGCCAGCAGTTTGCCGAGAACACAAGAGACCCAGTACTTC; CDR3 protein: CASSLPRTQETQYF
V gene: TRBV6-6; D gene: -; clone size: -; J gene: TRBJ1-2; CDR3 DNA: TGTGCCAGCAGTTACTCGGGGAGGGATGGCTACACCTTC; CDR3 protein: CASSYSGRDGYTF
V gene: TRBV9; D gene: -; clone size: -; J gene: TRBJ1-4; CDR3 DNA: TGTGCCAGCAGCGTGACGGCGTTTAATGAAAAACTGTTTTTT; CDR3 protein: CASSVTAFNEKLFF